A single count supports the clone carrying this TCR beta chain. The data were obtained in a study of blood T cell repertoires in COVID-19. Germline loops: CDR1 MDHEN, CDR2 SYDVKM. The CDR3 is made up of 13 amino acids. Between the trimmed V and J ends, which lost 9 bases and 2 bases, there was a span of 11 bases. Some clones are missing from TCRdb's copy, which holds only in-frame ones; the method was immunoSEQ multiplex PCR. The sample yields over 150,000 clones, about 90% seen once. Specimen: peripheral blood. This TCR came from a man aged 45-60 years with acute or convalescent COVID-19. The chain joins TRBV28 to TRBJ2-1, with TRBD1 as a possible D gene (6 bases). In DNA, the CDR3 is TGTGCCAGTCACGGGACAACCTACAATGAGCAGTTCTTC. It specifies CASHGTTYNEQFF.